There are a few counts of the clone carrying this TCR beta chain. This entry is derived from a study of T cell responses to AZD1222 COVID-19 vaccine. Measured with immunoSEQ multiplex PCR; TCRdb has only the in-frame clones, and not every one. Among some 170,000 clones listed, about 93% were seen once. The CDR3 runs 13 residues. Germline assignment: CDR1 MGHRA and CDR2 YSYEKL. V lost 1 base and J 4 bases, leaving 5 bases between the germline ends. The input for sequencing was peripheral blood, taken 28 days after the second dose of the MenACWY control vaccine. The J gene is TRBJ1-5, the V gene TRBV4-1; D remains unclear. This clonotype originated in an adult who received the MenACWY meningococcal vaccine as a control. CDR3 in amino acids: CASSQGVNQPQHF. The CDR3 DNA sequence: TGCGCCAGCAGCCAAGGGGTGAATCAGCCCCAGCATTTT.